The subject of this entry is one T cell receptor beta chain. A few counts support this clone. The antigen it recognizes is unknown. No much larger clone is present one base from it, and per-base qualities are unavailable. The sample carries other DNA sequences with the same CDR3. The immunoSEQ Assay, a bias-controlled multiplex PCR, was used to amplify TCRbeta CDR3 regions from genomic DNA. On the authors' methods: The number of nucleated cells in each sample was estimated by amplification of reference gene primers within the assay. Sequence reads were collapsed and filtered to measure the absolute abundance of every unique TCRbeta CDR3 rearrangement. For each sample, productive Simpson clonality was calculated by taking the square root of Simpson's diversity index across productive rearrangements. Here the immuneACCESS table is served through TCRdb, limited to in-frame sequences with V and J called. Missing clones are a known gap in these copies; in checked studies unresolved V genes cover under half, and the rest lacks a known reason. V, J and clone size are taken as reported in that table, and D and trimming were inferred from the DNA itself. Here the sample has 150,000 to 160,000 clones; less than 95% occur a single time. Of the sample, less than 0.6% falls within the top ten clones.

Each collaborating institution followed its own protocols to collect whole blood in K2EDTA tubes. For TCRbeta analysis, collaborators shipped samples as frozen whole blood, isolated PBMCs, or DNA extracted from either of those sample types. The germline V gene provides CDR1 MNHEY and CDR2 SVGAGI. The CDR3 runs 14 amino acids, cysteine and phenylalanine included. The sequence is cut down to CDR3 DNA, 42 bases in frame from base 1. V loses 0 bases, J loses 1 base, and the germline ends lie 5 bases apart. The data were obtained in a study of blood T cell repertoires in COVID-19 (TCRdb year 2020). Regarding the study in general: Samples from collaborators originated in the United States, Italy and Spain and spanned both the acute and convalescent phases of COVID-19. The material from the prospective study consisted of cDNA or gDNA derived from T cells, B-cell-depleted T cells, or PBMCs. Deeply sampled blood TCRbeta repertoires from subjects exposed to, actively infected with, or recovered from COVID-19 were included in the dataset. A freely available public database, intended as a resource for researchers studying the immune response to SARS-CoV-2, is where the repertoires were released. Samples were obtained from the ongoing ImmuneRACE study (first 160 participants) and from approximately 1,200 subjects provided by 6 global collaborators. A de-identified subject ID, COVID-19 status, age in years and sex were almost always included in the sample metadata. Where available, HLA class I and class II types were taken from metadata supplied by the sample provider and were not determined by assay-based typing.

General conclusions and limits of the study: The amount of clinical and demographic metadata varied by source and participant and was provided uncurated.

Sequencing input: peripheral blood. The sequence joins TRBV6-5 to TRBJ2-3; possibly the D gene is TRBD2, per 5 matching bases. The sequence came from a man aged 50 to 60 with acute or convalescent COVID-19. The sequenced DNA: TGTGCCAGCAGTTACTCGAGGGGCACAGATACGCAGTATTTT. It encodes CASSYSRGTDTQYF.